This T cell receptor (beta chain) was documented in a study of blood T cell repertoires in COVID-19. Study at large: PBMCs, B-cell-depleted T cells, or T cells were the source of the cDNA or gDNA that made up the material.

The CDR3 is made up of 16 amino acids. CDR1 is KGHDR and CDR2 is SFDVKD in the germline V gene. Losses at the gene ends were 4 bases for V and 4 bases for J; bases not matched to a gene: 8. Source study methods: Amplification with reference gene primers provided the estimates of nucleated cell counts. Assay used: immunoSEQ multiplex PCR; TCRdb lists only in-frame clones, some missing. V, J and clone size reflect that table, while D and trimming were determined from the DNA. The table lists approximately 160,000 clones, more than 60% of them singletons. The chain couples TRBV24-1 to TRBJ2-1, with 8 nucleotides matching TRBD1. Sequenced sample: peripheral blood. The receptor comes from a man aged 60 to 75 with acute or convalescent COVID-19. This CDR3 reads CATSDLRTGTYNEQFF. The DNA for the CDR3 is TGTGCCACCAGTGACCTGCGGACAGGGACTTACAATGAGCAGTTCTTC.